A single sample gave rise to the 18 T cell receptor beta chains below, sequenced in a study of control samples from healthy donors and cancer patients. Sequenced by immunoSEQ multiplex PCR; TCRdb stores in-frame clones only, minus some. The repertoire holds roughly 70,000 clones, over 90% seen once, with approximately 2.5% in the top ten. Specimen: blood. The receptors here all came from a young woman in good health.

The chain is built from TRBV3-1 (or the pseudogene TRBV3-2) and TRBJ1-3; a possible D gene is TRBD1 (6 bases). The germline CDR1 and CDR2 sequences are LGHDT and YNNKEL (reference sequence). This CDR3 region has 14 residues. The ends were cut back, 8 bases at V and 0 bases at J, with 11 bases in the middle. CDR3: CASRDTLSGNTIYF. The DNA for the CDR3 is TGTGCCAGCCGGGACACCCTCTCTGGAAACACCATATATTTT.

The chain combines TRBV21-1 with TRBJ2-7; TRBD2, the D gene given by the table, was not confirmed from the DNA. TRBV21-1 is recorded as a pseudogene. The CDR3 is 12 residues long. This chain's CDR3 is CASSRPRLPQYF. The CDR3, as DNA: TGTGCCAGCAGCCGTCCCCGACTCCCCCAGTACTTC.

The V and J genes are TRBV28 and TRBJ2-1; D may be TRBD2 (5 bases). The germline gives CDR1 MDHEN, CDR2 SYDVKM. The CDR3 is 15 residues long. V was cut by 2 bases and J by 5 bases, with 13 bases left in between. CDR3 DNA: TGTGCCAGCAGTTTACTAGCCCCCGATAACAATGAGCAGTTCTTC. Protein: CASSLLAPDNNEQFF.

The gene calls are TRBV5-1 and TRBJ2-5; D gene uncertain. CDR1 is SGHRS, CDR2 YFSETQ, per germline. Trimming removed 7 bases from V and 1 base from J, with 14 bases in between. This CDR3 region has 14 residues. The CDR3 is CASRPRTTQETQYF. The CDR3 DNA reads TGCGCCAGCCGCCCCCGCACCACCCAAGAGACCCAGTACTTC.

The rearrangement joins TRBV11-1 to TRBJ2-1; a possible D gene is TRBD2 (6 bases). V was pared by 6 bases and J by 0 bases, with 9 bases between. CDR1 is SGHAT and CDR2 is FQDESV in the germline V gene (reference sequence). This CDR3 contains 14 residues. CDR3 nucleotide sequence: TGTGCCAGCAGGTACGGGGGCTCCTACAATGAGCAGTTCTTC. Translated: CASRYGGSYNEQFF. The whole variable domain, filled in from reference TRBV11-1 and TRBJ2-1, reads EAEVAQSPRYKITEKSQAVAFWCDPISGHATLYWYRQILGQGPELLVQFQDESVVDDSQLPKDRFSAERLKGVDSTLKIQPAELGDSAMYLCASRYGGSYNEQFFGPGTRLTVL.

The CDR3 loop reads CSALPDSYNEQFF. As DNA, the CDR3 is TGCAGCGCTTTACCGGACAGTTACAATGAGCAGTTCTTC. V and J are TRBV29-1 and TRBJ2-1; maybe TRBD1 (6 bases). V was clipped by 7 bases and J by 4 bases, with 14 bases between them. Germline V lookup: CDR1 SQVTM, CDR2 ANQGSEA. The CDR3 is 13 amino acids.

J is TRBJ1-1 and V is TRBV14; unclear D gene. Per the germline V gene, CDR1 is SGHDN and CDR2 is FVKESK. V lost 0 bases to trimming and J lost 8 bases, with 10 bases between them. The CDR3 covers 13 residues. This CDR3 is CASSQESQLEAFF. As DNA, the CDR3 is TGTGCCAGCAGCCAAGAATCACAGTTAGAAGCTTTCTTT.

The rearrangement joins TRBV6-1 to TRBJ1-3, with unresolved D. CDR3 length equals 14 residues. Germline V gene sequence: CDR1 MNHNS, CDR2 SASEGT. V lost 0 bases and J 4 bases, leaving 7 bases between the germline ends. CDR3 sequence reads: CASSEAGGGNTIYF. For the CDR3, the DNA is TGTGCCAGCAGTGAAGCAGGCGGGGGAAACACCATATATTTT.

V and J are TRBV15 and TRBJ2-1; TRBD2 matches 8 bases. This CDR3 has 15 residues. Per germline, CDR1 LNHNV and CDR2 YYDKDF (reference sequence). The V segment lost 5 bases and the J segment 4 bases; nucleotides outside the gene matches: 7. The CDR3 here is CATSSQRGSYNEQFF. The CDR3 coding sequence is TGTGCCACCAGCTCCCAGCGGGGGTCGTACAATGAGCAGTTCTTC.

The chain uses TRBV5-1 and TRBJ1-1; D is uncertain. In germline, CDR1 is SGHRS, CDR2 YFSETQ. The V gene lost 2 bases and the J gene lost 3 bases, with 8 bases spanning the gap. This CDR3 has 13 residues. CDR3 DNA sequence: TGCGCCAGCAGCTTAATCGACGACACTGAAGCTTTCTTT. This gives the protein CASSLIDDTEAFF.

This chain connects TRBV4-1 to TRBJ2-5; a weak D match, TRBD2 (6 bases). Per germline, CDR1 MGHRA and CDR2 YSYEKL. The CDR3 totals 17 residues. V lost 0 bases and J lost 2, with 16 bases in between. CDR3 sequence reads: CASSQDPVGGVQETQYF. The DNA for the CDR3 is TGCGCCAGCAGCCAAGATCCAGTAGGAGGGGTTCAAGAGACCCAGTACTTC.

The chain employs TRBV4-1 and TRBJ1-1; D remains ambiguous. The CDR3 runs to 14 residues. The V end lost 0 bases, the J end lost 4 bases, and 9 bases lay between the germline ends. Germline CDR1 is MGHRA and CDR2 is YSYEKL. In nucleotides, the CDR3 is TGCGCCAGCAGCCAAGATTGGAAGGGCACTGAAGCTTTCTTT. Protein product: CASSQDWKGTEAFF.

This chain connects TRBV6-5 to TRBJ1-2, with D unresolved. This CDR3 is built from 12 residues. Trimming left V 2 bases short and J 7 bases short, with 8 bases between. Germline V gene data show CDR1 as MNHEY and CDR2 as SVGAGI. CDR3 region: CASSYEGLGYTF. DNA of the CDR3: TGTGCCAGCAGTTACGAGGGTCTTGGCTACACCTTC.

The rearrangement uses TRBV5-6 and TRBJ2-7, with a tentative D call TRBD2 (5 bases). With 4 bases removed from V and 6 bases from J, the gap between germline ends came to 14 bases. The CDR3 consists of 13 residues. Germline CDR1 is SGHDT and CDR2 is YYEEEE. CDR3 bases: TGTGCCAGCAGCACCGGGGTGGGAAGCGAGCAGTACGTC. This gives the protein CASSTGVGSEQYV.

The CDR3: CAISVGGSYEQYF. The CDR3, as DNA: TGTGCCATCAGTGTTGGAGGCTCCTACGAGCAGTACTTC. The genes are TRBV10-3 and TRBJ2-7, with TRBD2 as a possible D gene (5 bases). The CDR3 loop spans 13 amino acids. Trimming left V 4 bases short and J 0 bases short, with 7 bases between. Germline lookup yields CDR1 ENHRY and CDR2 SYGVKD.

The genes are TRBV11-2 and TRBJ1-4; D is unclear. CDR1 is SGHAT and CDR2 is FQNNGV in the germline V gene. The CDR3 loop spans 15 amino acids. V was shortened by 4 bases and J by 2 bases, with 11 bases between the two germline ends. The CDR3 loop reads CASSYNTATNEKLFF. CDR3 nucleotides: TGTGCCAGCAGCTACAACACGGCGACTAATGAAAAACTGTTTTTT.

This chain links TRBV7-9 with TRBJ1-2; 7 bases are a match to TRBD1. The J segment lost 4 bases and the V segment lost 0 bases, leaving 8 bases of the junction unmatched. The germline gives CDR1 SEHNR, CDR2 FQNEAQ (reference sequence). This CDR3 has 16 amino acids. The CDR3 reads CASSLASAGGSYGYTF. The CDR3 coding sequence is TGTGCCAGCAGCTTAGCTTCGGCAGGGGGTTCCTATGGCTACACCTTC.

The genes are TRBV14 and TRBJ1-1; no firm D call. Germline V CDR1 and CDR2: SGHDN, FVKESK. V was trimmed by 4 bases and J by 7 bases, leaving 16 bases between them. This CDR3 has 14 amino acids. Here the CDR3 reads CASSPYREGVEAFF. CDR3 DNA: TGTGCCAGCAGCCCATACCGGGAGGGAGTTGAAGCTTTCTTT.